These 29 T cell receptor beta chains were all obtained from the same sample, sequenced in a study of blood T cell repertoires in COVID-19. TCRdb's copy holds only in-frame clones and misses some; the assay was immunoSEQ multiplex PCR. The sample has about 89,000 clones, around 80% seen once. The specimen was peripheral blood. Source of these receptors: a human donor in a cohort sampled during active COVID-19.

V gene TRBV29-1 combines with J gene TRBJ2-1, with a possible D match to TRBD2 (6 bases). The ends were cut back, 8 bases at V and 3 bases at J, with 14 bases in the middle. Germline V CDR1 and CDR2: SQVTM, ANQGSEA. The CDR3 consists of 13 residues. This chain's CDR3 is CSSKGLSYNEQFF. Written as DNA, the CDR3 is TGCAGCTCAAAGGGACTTAGCTACAATGAGCAGTTCTTC.

This clone is a singleton in its sample. The CDR3 DNA is TGTGCCAGCAGCCGTCGGTTGTCGGGAGGGCCTTTCCCTCCCGACGAGCAGTACTTC. Translated, it gives CASSRRLSGGPFPPDEQYF. The gene calls are TRBV11-2 and TRBJ2-7; 8 bases line up with TRBD2. J was trimmed by 5 bases and V by 5 bases; bases with no gene match: 23. Germline V gene sequence: CDR1 SGHAT, CDR2 FQNNGV. The CDR3 spans 19 residues.

The V and J genes are TRBV5-4 and TRBJ2-3, with TRBD2 matching 12 bases. The CDR3 is 17 residues long. Germline trimming cut 0 bases from V and 6 bases from J; bases unmatched to any gene: 8. Per germline, CDR1 SGHNT and CDR2 YYREEE (reference sequence). The CDR3 loop reads CASSLESSGRAGDTQYF. CDR3 nucleotide sequence: TGTGCCAGCAGCTTGGAGTCTAGCGGGAGGGCGGGGGATACGCAGTATTTT.

The gene calls are TRBV7-3 and TRBJ2-5; 9 nucleotides align to TRBD2. Losses at the gene ends were 4 bases for V and 5 bases for J; bases not matched to a gene: 11. Germline CDR1 SGHTA, CDR2 FQGTGA. CDR3 length: 16 residues. CDR3 protein: CASSYEAGGPSETQYF. The CDR3, as DNA: TGTGCCAGCAGCTACGAGGCGGGAGGGCCGAGTGAGACCCAGTACTTC.

The chain combines TRBV18 with TRBJ1-1, with 7 bases aligning to TRBD1. CDR3 length equals 15 residues. V lost 3 bases and J lost 1; bases outside the gene matches: 5. Germline CDR1 KGHSH, CDR2 LQKENI. CDR3 coding DNA: TGTGCCAGCTCACCCTTGGACAGGACGAACACTGAAGCTTTCTTT. It yields the protein CASSPLDRTNTEAFF.

The rearrangement links TRBV5-1 to TRBJ2-7; maybe TRBD2 (6 bases). The CDR3 contains 12 residues. The V end lost 5 bases, the J end lost 3 bases, and 9 bases lay between the germline ends. Per germline, CDR1 SGHRS and CDR2 YFSETQ. CDR3 nucleotides: TGCGCCAGCAGAGGCGGGATCTACGAGCAGTACTTC. This gives the protein CASRGGIYEQYF.

The chain joins TRBV29-1 to TRBJ2-1, with 10 nucleotides matching TRBD2. Germline-derived CDR1 and CDR2 are SQVTM and ANQGSEA. The length of the CDR3 is 19 residues. The J segment lost 2 bases and the V segment lost 3 bases, leaving 16 bases of the junction unmatched. The CDR3 sequence: CSVEAIAGGSILAYNEQFF. CDR3 coding DNA: TGCAGCGTTGAGGCGATAGCGGGAGGATCGATCCTTGCCTACAATGAGCAGTTCTTC.

V and J are TRBV6-6 and TRBJ2-6; the match to TRBD2 covers 7 bases. This CDR3 is 15 amino acids long. CDR1 MNHNY and CDR2 SVGAGI come from the germline V gene (reference sequence). The J segment lost 2 bases and the V segment lost 7 bases, leaving 5 bases of the junction unmatched. The chain's CDR3 is CASIKRGAGANVLTF. The CDR3 bases are TGTGCCAGCATTAAGCGGGGTGCTGGGGCCAACGTCCTGACTTTC.

Comments on this clone: A junction boundary mismatches the germline segment, possibly from a read error. The chain is built from TRBV27 and TRBJ1-1; a possible D gene is TRBD1 (5 bases). The length of the CDR3 is 12 residues. The germline CDR1 and CDR2 sequences are MNHEY and SMNVEV (reference sequence). CDR3 nucleotides: TGTGCCAGCACCACCTGTTTGTCCGGGGGGAGGTTT. Its protein product is CASTTCLSGGRF.

The chain employs TRBV6-2 or TRBV6-3 and TRBJ1-5; TRBD1 is a possible D gene (5 bases). The CDR3 extends over 16 amino acids. Trimming cost V 6 bases and J 2 bases, with 17 bases left between them. Germline lookup yields CDR1 MNHEY and CDR2 SVGEGT. DNA for the CDR3: TGTGCCAGCAGCGAAGACGGGAGGGGTGGCAATCAGCCCCAGCATTTT. This gives the protein CASSEDGRGGNQPQHF.

V usage is TRBV5-1 and J usage is TRBJ2-5; D is unclear. The germline CDR1 and CDR2 sequences are SGHRS and YFSETQ. V was pared by 4 bases and J by 5 bases, with 12 bases between. This CDR3 comprises 13 residues. CDR3 coding DNA: TGCGCCAGCAGCCCGGGTGTCCGGGAGACCCAGTACTTC. Amino acids: CASSPGVRETQYF.

This clone was observed once. J is TRBJ1-4 and V is TRBV28; possible D gene TRBD1, 6 bases. Germline V gene data show CDR1 as MDHEN and CDR2 as SYDVKM. The CDR3 loop spans 15 amino acids. With 7 bases removed from V and 8 bases from J, the gap between germline ends came to 20 bases. This CDR3 is CASTWGQGIHEKLFF. The CDR3 DNA reads TGTGCCAGCACCTGGGGGCAGGGGATTCACGAAAAACTGTTTTTT. Variable domain in full (rest from reference TRBV28 and TRBJ1-4): DVKVTQSSRYLVKRTGEKVFLECVQDMDHENMFWYRQDPGLGLRLIYFSYDVKMKEKGDIPEGYSVSREKKERFSLILESASTNQTSMYLCASTWGQGIHEKLFFGSGTQLSVL.

J is TRBJ2-1 and V is TRBV9; the match to TRBD1 covers 8 bases. The CDR3 extends over 12 amino acids. With 2 bases clipped from V and 8 bases from J, the junction kept 0 bases outside the gene matches. Germline V lookup: CDR1 SGDLS, CDR2 YYNGEE. The CDR3 DNA reads as TGTGCCAGCAGCGTGGGACAGGATGAGCAGTTCTTC. Its translation: CASSVGQDEQFF.

This chain uses TRBV27 with TRBJ2-7; 10 bases match TRBD2. Per the germline V gene, CDR1 is MNHEY and CDR2 is SMNVEV (reference sequence). This CDR3 comprises 15 residues. J was trimmed by 6 bases and V by 3 bases; bases with no gene match: 8. CDR3 region: CASSFRLAGAVEQYF. CDR3 DNA sequence: TGTGCCAGCAGTTTTAGGCTAGCGGGAGCAGTCGAGCAGTACTTC.

The chain carries TRBV21-1 and TRBJ1-6; TRBD1, the D gene given by the table, was not confirmed from the DNA. TRBV21-1 is a pseudogene segment. This CDR3 is built from 15 residues. The CDR3 loop is CASRLGADENSPLHF. The CDR3 DNA follows: TGTGCCAGCAGACTGGGGGCAGATGAAAATTCACCCCTCCACTTT.

The chain couples TRBV2 to TRBJ2-5; no definite D call. Per the germline V gene, CDR1 is SNHLY and CDR2 is FYNNEI. V lost 8 bases, J lost 4 bases, and 8 bases lay in between. The CDR3 has 11 amino acids. The chain's CDR3 is CASQTRETQYF. CDR3 sequence (DNA): TGTGCCAGCCAAACTCGAGAGACCCAGTACTTC.

The gene calls are TRBV30 and TRBJ2-2; TRBD2 might be the D (5 bases). V was trimmed by 3 bases and J by 3 bases, leaving 11 bases between them. The germline V gene has CDR1 GTSNPN and CDR2 SVGIG (reference sequence). The CDR3 has 14 residues. This chain's CDR3 is CAWRTKSYTGELFF. The CDR3 region has the DNA TGTGCCTGGAGGACTAAAAGCTACACCGGGGAGCTGTTTTTT.

The chain recombines TRBV7-2 with TRBJ2-7; D might be TRBD1 (6 bases). The CDR3 consists of 13 residues. V was cut by 5 bases and J by 5 bases, with 13 bases left in between. Germline V gives CDR1 SGHTA, CDR2 FQGNSA. The CDR3: CASSQTGFHEQYF. Written as DNA, the CDR3 is TGTGCCAGCAGCCAGACAGGTTTCCACGAGCAGTACTTC.

The chain couples TRBV5-8 to TRBJ2-2; 8 bases agree with TRBD1. Trimming at V came to 3 bases and at J to 11 bases, leaving 9 bases not matched to a gene. CDR3 length: 14 amino acids. CDR1 SGHTS and CDR2 YDEGEE come from the germline V gene. The CDR3 region has the DNA TGTGCCAGCAGCTACGGACAGGGAAACTTCGAGCTGTTTTTT. It translates to CASSYGQGNFELFF.

The rearrangement uses TRBV19 and TRBJ2-7, with D maybe TRBD2 (5 bases). Germline assignment: CDR1 LNHDA and CDR2 SQIVND (reference sequence). There are 13 residues in the CDR3. V lost 5 bases to trimming and J lost 4 bases, with 12 bases between them. CDR3 loop: CASSYPSGYEQYF. The CDR3 DNA reads TGTGCCAGTAGTTACCCCTCGGGATACGAGCAGTACTTC.

Only one count was recorded for this clone. The gene calls are TRBV4-1 and TRBJ1-6, with D perhaps TRBD1 (5 bases). This CDR3 contains 15 residues. Germline CDR1 MGHRA, CDR2 YSYEKL. The V gene lost 1 base and the J gene lost 5 bases, with 9 bases spanning the gap. CDR3 in DNA: TGCGCCAGCAGCCAAGTTAGGGGAAATAATTCACCCCTCCACTTT. It yields the protein CASSQVRGNNSPLHF.

This sequence joins TRBV9 and TRBJ2-3, with TRBD2 matching 10 bases. Unmatched junction bases numbered 7, after V lost 6 bases and J lost 6 bases. The CDR3 extends over 14 amino acids. Germline CDR1 SGDLS, CDR2 YYNGEE. CDR3 DNA sequence: TGTGCCAGCACTCAGATTAGCGGGAGGGATACGCAGTATTTT. Residues: CASTQISGRDTQYF. Supplemented by reference TRBV9 and TRBJ2-3, the full variable domain reads DSGVTQTPKHLITATGQRVTLRCSPRSGDLSVYWYQQSLDQGLQFLIQYYNGEERAKGNILERFSAQQFPDLHSELNLSSLELGDSALYFCASTQISGRDTQYFGPGTRLTVL.

CDR3 loop: CASSLPTSGIPYNEQFF. The CDR3 nucleotides are TGTGCCAGCAGTTTACCGACTAGCGGGATACCCTACAATGAGCAGTTCTTC. V is TRBV28 and J is TRBJ2-1, with 11 bases matching TRBD2. The CDR3 is made up of 17 amino acids. Germline CDR1 MDHEN, CDR2 SYDVKM. The V and J ends lost 2 bases and 2 bases, in that order; junction bases with no gene match: 5.

The CDR3 reads CASSLGGMSNQPQHF. DNA of the CDR3: TGTGCCAGCAGCCTCGGAGGGATGAGCAATCAGCCCCAGCATTTT. The chain links TRBV7-8 to TRBJ1-5; D uncertain. Between the trimmed V and J ends, which lost 5 bases and 1 base, there was a span of 12 bases. There are 15 residues in the CDR3. Per germline, CDR1 SGHVS and CDR2 FQNEAQ.

The V gene is TRBV14, the J gene TRBJ2-1; the D is unclear. The CDR3 is made up of 11 amino acids. Trimming removed 1 base from V and 9 bases from J, with 4 bases in between. Germline CDR1 and CDR2: SGHDN and FVKESK. The CDR3 spells CASSQGIEQFF. The CDR3 nucleotides read TGTGCCAGCAGCCAAGGTATTGAGCAGTTCTTC.

This clone was seen only a few times. The J gene is TRBJ1-5, the V gene TRBV18; D gene unclear. The CDR3 is 15 amino acids. Per the germline V gene, CDR1 is KGHSH and CDR2 is LQKENI. V lost 6 bases, J lost 6 bases, and 18 bases lay in between. The CDR3: CASSLGNGITQPQHF. CDR3 DNA: TGTGCCAGCTCCCTCGGGAATGGGATAACTCAGCCCCAGCATTTT. Variable domain in full (rest from reference TRBV18 and TRBJ1-5): NAGVMQNPRHLVRRRGQEARLRCSPMKGHSHVYWYRQLPEEGLKFMVYLQKENIIDESGMPKERFSAEFPKEGPSILRIQQVVRGDSAAYFCASSLGNGITQPQHFGDGTRLSIL.

The rearrangement joins TRBV21-1 to TRBJ2-7; the D call TRBD1 from the table was never checked on the DNA. TRBV21-1 is annotated as a pseudogene. This CDR3 is built from 16 residues. The CDR3 region is CASSLPGQGKTNEQYF. Here the CDR3 DNA reads TGTGCCAGCAGCTTACCGGGACAGGGGAAAACAAACGAGCAGTACTTC.

This chain joins TRBV7-6 and TRBJ2-1; 8 nucleotides match TRBD2. The CDR3 is 16 amino acids. With V trimmed by 5 bases and J by 0 bases, 6 bases remained unmatched. The germline gives CDR1 SGHVS, CDR2 FNYEAQ. In nucleotides, the CDR3 is TGTGCCAGCAGCGCGACTAGCGCAGACTCCTACAATGAGCAGTTCTTC. This encodes CASSATSADSYNEQFF.

A few counts support this clone. This sequence joins TRBV7-6 and TRBJ1-5, with D perhaps TRBD1 (6 bases). The CDR3 contains 16 residues. V lost 4 bases and J lost 4, with 17 bases in between. In germline, CDR1 is SGHVS, CDR2 FNYEAQ. CDR3 coding DNA: TGTGCCAGCAGCTCAGGAATAACAGGGCGTAATCAGCCCCAGCATTTT. This translates into CASSSGITGRNQPQHF.